This T cell receptor (beta chain) was identified during a study of blood T cell repertoires in COVID-19. Study details: Acute and convalescent COVID-19 samples came from the United States, Italy and Spain. Sample material is recorded as cDNA or gDNA derived from T cells, B-cell-depleted T cells, or PBMCs.

As originally analysed: Amplified reference gene primers provided the basis for estimating nucleated cell counts. Measured with immunoSEQ multiplex PCR; TCRdb has only the in-frame clones, and not every one. Clonal size and the V and J genes are those of that table, whereas D and trimming came from the DNA. Among approximately 220,000 clones listed, 80% to 90% were seen once. Individuals aged 18 to 89 years were recruited from approximately 22 US areas. The CDR3 is made up of 14 amino acids. V shed 6 bases and J shed 0 bases, with 12 bases lying between them. Germline values: CDR1 SQVTM, CDR2 ANQGSEA.

V usage is TRBV29-1 and J usage is TRBJ2-1, with D unresolved. The sequencing sample was made of PBMCs or T cells enriched from blood (not recorded which). The receptor comes from a woman in her forties with acute COVID-19. In DNA form, the CDR3 reads TGCAGCGTAGTGGCCTCAAGCTCCTACAATGAGCAGTTCTTC. Its translation: CSVVASSSYNEQFF.